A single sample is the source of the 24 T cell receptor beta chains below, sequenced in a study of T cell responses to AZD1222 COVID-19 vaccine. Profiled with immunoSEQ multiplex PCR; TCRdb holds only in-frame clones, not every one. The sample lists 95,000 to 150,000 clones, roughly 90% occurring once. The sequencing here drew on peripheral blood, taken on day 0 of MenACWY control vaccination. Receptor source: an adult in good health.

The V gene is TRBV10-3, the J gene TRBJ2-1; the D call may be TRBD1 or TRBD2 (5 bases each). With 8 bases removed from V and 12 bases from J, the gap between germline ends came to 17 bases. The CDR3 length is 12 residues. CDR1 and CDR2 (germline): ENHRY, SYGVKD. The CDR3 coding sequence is TGTGCCATCTCCCGGGCCGGGACGAGGCAGTTCTTC. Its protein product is CAISRAGTRQFF.

The CDR3 spells CASSFTGYGEAFF. CDR3 DNA sequence: TGTGCCAGCAGTTTTACAGGGTATGGTGAAGCTTTCTTT. The rearrangement joins TRBV6-5 to TRBJ1-1; D might be TRBD1 (6 bases). The CDR3 spans 13 residues. Trimming removed 4 bases at V and 7 bases at J, with 13 bases between. Germline CDR1 is MNHEY and CDR2 is SVGAGI.

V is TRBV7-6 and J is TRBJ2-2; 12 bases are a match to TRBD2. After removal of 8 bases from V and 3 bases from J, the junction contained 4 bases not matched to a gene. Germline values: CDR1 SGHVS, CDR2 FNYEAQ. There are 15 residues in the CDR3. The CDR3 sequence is CASRGLAGYTGELFF. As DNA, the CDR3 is TGTGCCAGCCGAGGACTAGCGGGATACACCGGGGAGCTGTTTTTT.

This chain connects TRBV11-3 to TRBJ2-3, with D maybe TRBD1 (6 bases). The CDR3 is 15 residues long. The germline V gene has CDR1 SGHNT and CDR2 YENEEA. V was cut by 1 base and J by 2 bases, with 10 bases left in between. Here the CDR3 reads CASSLAGQITDTQYF. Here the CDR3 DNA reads TGTGCCAGCAGCTTAGCTGGACAGATCACAGATACGCAGTATTTT.

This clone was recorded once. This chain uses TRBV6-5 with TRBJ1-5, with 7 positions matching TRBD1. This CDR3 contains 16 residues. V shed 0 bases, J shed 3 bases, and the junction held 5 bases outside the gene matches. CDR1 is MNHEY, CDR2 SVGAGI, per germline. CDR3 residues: CASSYSRDSNNQPQHF. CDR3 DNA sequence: TGTGCCAGCAGTTACTCCCGGGACAGTAACAATCAGCCCCAGCATTTT.

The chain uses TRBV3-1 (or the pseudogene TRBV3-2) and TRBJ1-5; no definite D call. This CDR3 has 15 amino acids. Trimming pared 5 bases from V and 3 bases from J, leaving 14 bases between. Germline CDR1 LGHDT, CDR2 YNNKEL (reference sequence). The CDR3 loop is CASSSGGGNNQPQHF. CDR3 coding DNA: TGTGCCAGCAGCTCCGGAGGCGGAAACAATCAGCCCCAGCATTTT.

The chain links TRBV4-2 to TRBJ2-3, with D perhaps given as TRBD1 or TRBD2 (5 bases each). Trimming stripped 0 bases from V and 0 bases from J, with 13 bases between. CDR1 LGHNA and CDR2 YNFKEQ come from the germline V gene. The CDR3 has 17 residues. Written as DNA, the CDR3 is TGTGCCAGCAGCCAAGATGAGGGGTACTCTAGCACAGATACGCAGTATTTT. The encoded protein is CASSQDEGYSSTDTQYF.

Here the CDR3 reads CASSETIMTEAFF. CDR3 sequence (DNA): TGTGCCAGCAGTGAAACCATAATGACTGAAGCTTTCTTT. The J gene is TRBJ1-1, the V gene TRBV6-4; D gene ambiguous. This CDR3 contains 13 residues. Trimming shortened V by 3 bases and J by 5 bases, and 10 bases separated the two germline ends. The germline CDR1 and CDR2 sequences are MRHNA and SNTAGT.

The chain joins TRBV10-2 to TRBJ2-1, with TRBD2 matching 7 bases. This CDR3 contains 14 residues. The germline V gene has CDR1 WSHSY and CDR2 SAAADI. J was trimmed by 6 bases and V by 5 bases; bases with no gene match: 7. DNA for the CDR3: TGCGCCAGCAGTTCAACGACTAGCAGCAATGAGCAGTTCTTC. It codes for CASSSTTSSNEQFF.

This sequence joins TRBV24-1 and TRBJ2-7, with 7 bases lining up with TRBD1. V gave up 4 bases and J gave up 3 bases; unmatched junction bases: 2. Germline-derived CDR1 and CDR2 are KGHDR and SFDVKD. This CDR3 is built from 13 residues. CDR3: CATSDWDSYEQYF. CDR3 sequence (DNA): TGTGCCACCAGTGACTGGGACAGCTACGAGCAGTACTTC.

The CDR3 sequence: CASSVGTSGRDEQFF. The CDR3 DNA is TGTGCCAGCAGCGTAGGGACTAGCGGGAGGGATGAGCAGTTCTTC. The rearrangement links TRBV9 to TRBJ2-1, with 15 bases fitting TRBD2. The germline CDR1 and CDR2 sequences are SGDLS and YYNGEE. V lost 0 bases, J lost 8 bases, and 0 bases stayed unmatched. The CDR3 contains 15 residues.

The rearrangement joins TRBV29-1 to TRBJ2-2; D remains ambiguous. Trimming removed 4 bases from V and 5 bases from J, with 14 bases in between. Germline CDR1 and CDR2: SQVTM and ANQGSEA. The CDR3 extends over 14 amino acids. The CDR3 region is CSVVSSVGTGELFF. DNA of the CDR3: TGCAGCGTTGTTTCGAGCGTGGGGACCGGGGAGCTGTTTTTT.

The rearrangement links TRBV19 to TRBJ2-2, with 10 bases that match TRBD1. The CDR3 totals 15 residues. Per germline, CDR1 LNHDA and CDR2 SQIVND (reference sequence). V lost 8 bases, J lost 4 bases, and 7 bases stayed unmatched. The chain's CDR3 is CASLPDRGRTGELFF. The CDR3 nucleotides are TGTGCCAGTCTACCCGACAGGGGGCGCACCGGGGAGCTGTTTTTT.

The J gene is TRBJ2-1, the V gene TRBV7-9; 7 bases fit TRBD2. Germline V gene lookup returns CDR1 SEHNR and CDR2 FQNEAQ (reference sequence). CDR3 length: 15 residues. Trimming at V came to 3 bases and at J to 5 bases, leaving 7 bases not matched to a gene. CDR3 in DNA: TGTGCCAGCAGCTTCACGGGGGGAGGTCACAATGAGCAGTTCTTC. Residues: CASSFTGGGHNEQFF.

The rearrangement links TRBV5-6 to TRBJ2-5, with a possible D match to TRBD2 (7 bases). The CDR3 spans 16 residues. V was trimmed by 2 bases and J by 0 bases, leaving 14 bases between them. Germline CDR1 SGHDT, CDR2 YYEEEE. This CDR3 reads CASSLGGRADQETQYF. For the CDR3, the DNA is TGTGCCAGCAGCTTAGGGGGGAGGGCCGACCAAGAGACCCAGTACTTC.

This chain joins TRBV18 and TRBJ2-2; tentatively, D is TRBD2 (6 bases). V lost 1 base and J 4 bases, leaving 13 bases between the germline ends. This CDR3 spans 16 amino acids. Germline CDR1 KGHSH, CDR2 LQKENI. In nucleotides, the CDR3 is TGTGCCAGCTCACCACTTGGGGGGATAGTCACCGGGGAGCTGTTTTTT. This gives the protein CASSPLGGIVTGELFF.

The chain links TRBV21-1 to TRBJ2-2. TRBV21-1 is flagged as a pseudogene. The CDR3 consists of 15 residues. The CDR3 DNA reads TGTGCCAGCCGTCACCGGGCCCCGAACACCGGGGAGCTGTTTTTT. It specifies CASRHRAPNTGELFF.

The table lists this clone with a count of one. DNA of the CDR3: TGTGCCAGCAGCCCCATCGGCCAGGGGTCACCCCTCCACTTT. It is translated as CASSPIGQGSPLHF. This chain links TRBV7-2 with TRBJ1-6; TRBD1 is a possible D gene (6 bases). CDR3 size: 14 residues. V gave up 5 bases and J gave up 10 bases, with 15 bases separating them. The germline V gene encodes CDR1 SGHTA and CDR2 FQGNSA. The whole variable domain, remainder taken from reference TRBV7-2 and TRBJ1-6, is GAGVSQSPSNKVTEKGKDVELRCDPISGHTALYWYRQSLGQGLEFLIYFQGNSAPDKSGLPSDRFSAERTGGSVSTLTIQRTQQEDSAVYLCASSPIGQGSPLHFGNGTRLTVT.

CDR3 region: CASSYSIDLDTEAFF. The CDR3 DNA is TGTGCCAGCAGTTACTCGATTGATCTTGACACTGAAGCTTTCTTT. The chain is built from TRBV6-5 and TRBJ1-1; no firm D call. This CDR3 has 15 residues. From germline, CDR1 is MNHEY and CDR2 SVGAGI. V lost 0 bases, J lost 3 bases, and 11 bases lay in between.

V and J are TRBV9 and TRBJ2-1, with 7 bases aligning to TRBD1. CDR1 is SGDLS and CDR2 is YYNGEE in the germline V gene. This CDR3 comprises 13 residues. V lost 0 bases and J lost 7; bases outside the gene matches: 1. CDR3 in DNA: TGTGCCAGCAGCGTAGAGGACAGGAATGAGCAGTTCTTC. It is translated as CASSVEDRNEQFF.

The CDR3 DNA reads TGTGCCATCAGTGAGTCGGAGGGTCTCTCTGGGGCCAACGTCCTGACTTTC. It yields the protein CAISESEGLSGANVLTF. The V gene is TRBV10-3, the J gene TRBJ2-6; tentatively, D is TRBD2 (6 bases). The CDR3 contains 17 residues. Germline V gene data show CDR1 as ENHRY and CDR2 as SYGVKD. V lost 0 bases, J lost 0 bases, and 9 bases lay in between.

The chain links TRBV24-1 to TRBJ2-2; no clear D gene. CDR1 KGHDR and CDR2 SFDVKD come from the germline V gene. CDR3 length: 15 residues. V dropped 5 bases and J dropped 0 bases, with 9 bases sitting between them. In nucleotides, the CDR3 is TGTGCCACCAGTGGTACGGACCCGAACACCGGGGAGCTGTTTTTT. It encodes CATSGTDPNTGELFF.

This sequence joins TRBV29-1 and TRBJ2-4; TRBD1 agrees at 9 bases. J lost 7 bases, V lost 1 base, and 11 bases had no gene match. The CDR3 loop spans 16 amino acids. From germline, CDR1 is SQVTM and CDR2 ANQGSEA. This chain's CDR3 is CSVEVTLRDRDNIQYF. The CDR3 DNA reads TGCAGCGTTGAAGTCACGCTTCGGGACAGGGATAACATTCAGTACTTC. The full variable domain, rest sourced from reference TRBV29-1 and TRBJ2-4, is SAVISQKPSRDICQRGTSLTIQCQVDSQVTMMFWYRQQPGQSLTLIATANQGSEATYESGFVIDKFPISRPNLTFSTLTVSNMSPEDSSIYLCSVEVTLRDRDNIQYFGAGTRLSVL.

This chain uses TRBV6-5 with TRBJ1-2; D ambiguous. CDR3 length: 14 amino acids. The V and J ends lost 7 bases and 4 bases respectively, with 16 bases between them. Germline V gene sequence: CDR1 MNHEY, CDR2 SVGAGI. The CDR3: CASTNGGDLYGYTF. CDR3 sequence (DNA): TGTGCCAGCACCAACGGTGGGGATCTCTATGGCTACACCTTC.